Each of the 19 T cell receptor beta chains below was sequenced from the same sample in a study of fetal regulatory T cell absence and autoimmunity (dated by TCRdb to about 2017). The method behind the library was the immunoSEQ multiplex PCR assay. The immuneACCESS repertoire file appears here via TCRdb, limited to in-frame rearrangements. These files lack a portion of the clones; in checked studies, under half of the deficit traces to unresolved V genes, and the cause of the others is not known. The sample contains roughly 95,000 clones, roughly 70% of them found a single time. The top ten constitute roughly 2% of the sample. Sequenced input: pancreas tissue. The receptors were sampled from a male donor with IPEX syndrome.

This clone was seen a handful of times. The J gene is TRBJ1-5, the V gene TRBV5-6; 7 nucleotides agree with TRBD1. The CDR3 covers 15 residues. CDR1 and CDR2 (germline): SGHDT, YYEEEE. Trimming took 4 bases from V and 5 from J; bases not matched to a gene: 9. The CDR3 here is CASSHTPGGDQPQHF. CDR3 sequence (DNA): TGTGCCAGCAGCCATACCCCAGGGGGAGATCAGCCCCAGCATTTT.

J is TRBJ2-3 and V is TRBV6-5; 7 bases are shared with TRBD1. The CDR3 is 14 residues long. In germline, CDR1 is MNHEY, CDR2 SVGAGI. V shed 0 bases and J 6 bases; nucleotides not matched to a gene: 3. The CDR3 sequence: CASSYSAGGDTQYF. The CDR3 nucleotides read TGTGCCAGCAGTTACTCGGCAGGGGGTGATACGCAGTATTTT.

V and J are TRBV27 and TRBJ2-1; the match to TRBD2 covers 7 bases. The CDR3 covers 17 residues. The V segment lost 1 base and the J segment 0 bases; nucleotides outside the gene matches: 6. Germline values: CDR1 MNHEY, CDR2 SMNVEV (reference sequence). CDR3 DNA: TGTGCCAGCAGTTTATTCCCCAGCGGGGTCTCCTACAATGAGCAGTTCTTC. Encoded protein: CASSLFPSGVSYNEQFF.

This clone was detected only a few times. The chain links TRBV12-5 to TRBJ1-5; TRBD1 might be the D (5 bases). The germline V gene has CDR1 LGHNT and CDR2 FRNRAP. Trimming took 2 bases from V and 4 from J, leaving 6 bases between them. The length of the CDR3 is 13 residues. As DNA, the CDR3 is TGTGCTAGTGGTTTGTGGGGGAATCAGCCCCAGCATTTT. This encodes CASGLWGNQPQHF.

The chain recombines TRBV30 with TRBJ2-3; TRBD2 aligns across 11 bases. The CDR3 sequence is 14 residues long. Germline V gives CDR1 GTSNPN, CDR2 SVGIG (reference sequence). The V segment lost 0 bases and the J segment 4 bases; nucleotides outside the gene matches: 0. This CDR3 is CAWSVSGGADTQYF. The CDR3 nucleotides read TGTGCCTGGAGTGTTAGCGGGGGGGCAGATACGCAGTATTTT.

This clone was seen just once. This chain joins TRBV5-4 and TRBJ2-1; TRBD2 might be the D (6 bases). Germline values: CDR1 SGHNT, CDR2 YYREEE (reference sequence). The CDR3 spans 14 residues. V was pared by 0 bases and J by 8 bases, with 12 bases between. In DNA form, the CDR3 reads TGTGCCAGCAGCTTGGGACTAGTCGGGGATGAGCAGTTCTTC. Amino acid sequence: CASSLGLVGDEQFF.

The chain links TRBV28 to TRBJ2-7; D could derive from TRBD1 or TRBD2 (5 bases each). The V gene lost 5 bases and the J gene lost 2 bases, with 13 bases spanning the gap. CDR3 length: 14 residues. CDR1 and CDR2 from the germline V gene are MDHEN and SYDVKM. CDR3: CASSPPGAPYEQYF. DNA of the CDR3: TGTGCCAGCAGTCCGCCCGGGGCCCCCTACGAGCAGTACTTC.

The rearrangement uses TRBV30 and TRBJ2-2; possibly TRBD1 for D (6 bases). CDR3 length: 11 residues. V was trimmed by 5 bases and J by 7 bases, leaving 8 bases between them. Germline V gives CDR1 GTSNPN, CDR2 SVGIG (reference sequence). CDR3: CAWGGGGELFF. The CDR3 coding sequence is TGTGCCTGGGGGGGCGGCGGGGAGCTGTTTTTT.

The gene calls are TRBV7-2 and TRBJ1-6; a possible D gene is TRBD1 (6 bases). The V end was cut by 1 base, the J end by 6 bases, with 16 bases between. The CDR3 has 17 amino acids. CDR1 is SGHTA, CDR2 FQGNSA, per germline. CDR3 residues: CASSLGGGGRVNSPLHF. CDR3 nucleotides: TGTGCCAGCAGCTTAGGGGGAGGGGGAAGGGTTAATTCACCCCTCCACTTT. The full variable domain, with the rest looked up from reference TRBV7-2 and TRBJ1-6, is GAGVSQSPSNKVTEKGKDVELRCDPISGHTALYWYRQSLGQGLEFLIYFQGNSAPDKSGLPSDRFSAERTGGSVSTLTIQRTQQEDSAVYLCASSLGGGGRVNSPLHFGNGTRLTVT.

This sequence joins TRBV19 and TRBJ1-5, with D possibly matching TRBD1 (6 bases). The germline CDR1 and CDR2 sequences are LNHDA and SQIVND (reference sequence). Trimming shortened V by 1 base and J by 3 bases, and 10 bases separated the two germline ends. The CDR3 has 15 amino acids. In DNA form, the CDR3 reads TGTGCCAGTAGTATAGCAGGGGCTTTCAATCAGCCCCAGCATTTT. Translation: CASSIAGAFNQPQHF.

The V call is TRBV6-6, the J call TRBJ2-7; TRBD2 is a possible D gene (6 bases). The CDR3 contains 14 residues. V was clipped by 6 bases and J by 2 bases, with 14 bases between them. The germline CDR1 and CDR2 sequences are MNHNY and SVGAGI (reference sequence). DNA for the CDR3: TGTGCCAGCAGCCGACCTAGCGCCCCCTACGAGCAGTACTTC. It specifies CASSRPSAPYEQYF.

This clone was detected only a few times. This chain joins TRBV7-9 and TRBJ2-1; possible D gene TRBD2, 5 bases. The CDR3 sequence is 15 residues long. With 0 bases removed from V and 5 bases from J, the gap between germline ends came to 11 bases. Germline V gene data show CDR1 as SEHNR and CDR2 as FQNEAQ (reference sequence). Here the CDR3 DNA reads TGTGCCAGCAGCTTAGCGACGGGAAGAAACAATGAGCAGTTCTTC. Translated, it gives CASSLATGRNNEQFF. The entire variable domain, with the rest obtained from reference TRBV7-9 and TRBJ2-1, is as follows: DTGVSQNPRHKITKRGQNVTFRCDPISEHNRLYWYRQTLGQGPEFLTYFQNEAQLEKSRLLSDRFSAERPKGSFSTLEIQRTEQGDSAMYLCASSLATGRNNEQFFGPGTRLTVL.

The chain carries TRBV27 and TRBJ2-4, with D maybe TRBD1 (5 bases). V lost 5 bases and J lost 7, with 21 bases in between. The CDR3 runs 16 residues. The germline V gene encodes CDR1 MNHEY and CDR2 SMNVEV (reference sequence). The CDR3 is CASSVVVGRQINIQYF. DNA for the CDR3: TGTGCCAGCAGTGTCGTTGTGGGGCGTCAGATTAACATTCAGTACTTC.

The chain is built from TRBV5-8 and TRBJ1-1; 9 nucleotides align to TRBD1. Per the germline V gene, CDR1 is SGHTS and CDR2 is YDEGEE. V lost 4 bases and J lost 5; bases outside the gene matches: 15. CDR3 length: 17 residues. Written as DNA, the CDR3 is TGTGCCAGCAGCCCGAACAGGGGGCATGGTTGGGGGACTGAAGCTTTCTTT. Its translation is CASSPNRGHGWGTEAFF.

This rearrangement joins TRBV2 to TRBJ1-4; D might be TRBD1 (5 bases). Per the germline V gene, CDR1 is SNHLY and CDR2 is FYNNEI. This CDR3 spans 16 amino acids. With 6 bases removed from V and 0 bases from J, the gap between germline ends came to 14 bases. The CDR3 reads CASSVTAFTTNEKLFF. CDR3 coding DNA: TGTGCCAGCAGCGTGACAGCTTTCACAACTAATGAAAAACTGTTTTTT.

The V gene is TRBV9, the J gene TRBJ2-7; 10 nucleotides agree with TRBD2. The CDR3 totals 18 residues. With 0 bases clipped from V and 2 bases from J, the junction kept 11 bases outside the gene matches. Germline V gene lookup returns CDR1 SGDLS and CDR2 YYNGEE. CDR3 DNA sequence: TGTGCCAGCAGCGTAGGAAAGTCTAGCGGGAGTAGCGCCTACGAGCAGTACTTC. Its protein product is CASSVGKSSGSSAYEQYF. Complete variable domain (other parts from reference TRBV9 and TRBJ2-7): DSGVTQTPKHLITATGQRVTLRCSPRSGDLSVYWYQQSLDQGLQFLIQYYNGEERAKGNILERFSAQQFPDLHSELNLSSLELGDSALYFCASSVGKSSGSSAYEQYFGPGTRLTVT.

The chain employs TRBV30 and TRBJ2-3; 9 bases fit TRBD2. The CDR3 loop spans 16 amino acids. Germline CDR1 and CDR2: GTSNPN and SVGIG (reference sequence). With 3 bases clipped from V and 9 bases from J, the junction kept 16 bases outside the gene matches. CDR3 amino acids: CAWRWLAGLREETQYF. In DNA form, the CDR3 reads TGTGCCTGGAGATGGCTAGCGGGACTTCGCGAGGAGACGCAGTATTTT. The complete variable domain, with remaining parts taken from reference TRBV30 and TRBJ2-3, reads SQTIHQWPATLVQPVGSPLSLECTVEGTSNPNLYWYRQAAGRGLQLLFYSVGIGQISSEVPQNLSASRPQDRQFILSSKKLLLSDSGFYLCAWRWLAGLREETQYFGPGTRLTVL.

The rearrangement links TRBV27 to TRBJ2-1, with 11 positions matching TRBD2. This CDR3 is 19 amino acids long. The germline V gene encodes CDR1 MNHEY and CDR2 SMNVEV (reference sequence). Trimming cost V 4 bases and J 0 bases; bases outside gene matches: 11. CDR3 in amino acids: CASSSFLGLAVFSYNEQFF. The CDR3, as DNA: TGTGCCAGCAGTTCGTTTTTGGGACTAGCGGTATTCTCCTACAATGAGCAGTTCTTC.

This clone was seen just once. V gene TRBV30 combines with J gene TRBJ1-3, with TRBD1 as a possible D gene (5 bases). CDR1 and CDR2 from the germline V gene are GTSNPN and SVGIG (reference sequence). This CDR3 region has 13 residues. Trimming left V 3 bases short and J 4 bases short, with 10 bases between. CDR3 in DNA: TGTGCCTGGAGCATAGGGGTCGGAAACACCATATATTTT. Its translation is CAWSIGVGNTIYF.